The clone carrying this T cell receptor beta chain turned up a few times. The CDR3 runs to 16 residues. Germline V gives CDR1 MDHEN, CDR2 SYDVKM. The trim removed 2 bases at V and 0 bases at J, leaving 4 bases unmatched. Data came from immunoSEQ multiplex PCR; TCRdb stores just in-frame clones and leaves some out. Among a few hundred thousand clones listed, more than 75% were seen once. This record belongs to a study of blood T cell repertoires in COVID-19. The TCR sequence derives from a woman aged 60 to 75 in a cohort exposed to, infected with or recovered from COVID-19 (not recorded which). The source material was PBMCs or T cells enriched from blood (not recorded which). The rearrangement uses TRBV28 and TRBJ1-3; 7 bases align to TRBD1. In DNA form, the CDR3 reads TGTGCCAGCAGTTTAGCCGACAGGGACTCTGGAAACACCATATATTTT. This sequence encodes CASSLADRDSGNTIYF.